What follows are 15 T cell receptor beta chains derived from one specimen sequenced in a study of cytomegalovirus exposure and HLA in healthy donors. Amplification used 60 Vbeta primers and 13 Jbeta primers. The repertoire was sequenced with immunoSEQ multiplex PCR; TCRdb's copy has only in-frame clones and lacks some. The sample lists more than 95,000 clones; roughly 12% were seen once. Sequencing was carried out using PBMCs. The origin of the receptors is a middle-aged man in good health and CMV-seropositive.

In DNA, the CDR3 is TGTGCCAGCACACCCATAATTCTAGCCCAGCATTTT. The encoded protein is CASTPIILAQHF. V and J are TRBV21-1 and TRBJ1-5. TRBV21-1 is a known pseudogene. The CDR3 extends over 12 amino acids.

The gene calls are TRBV4-1 and TRBJ2-7, with D perhaps matching TRBD2 (5 bases). V lost 0 bases to trimming and J lost 2 bases, with 11 bases between them. CDR3 size: 15 residues. The germline V gene has CDR1 MGHRA and CDR2 YSYEKL. The CDR3 loop reads CASSQEFVGAYEQYF. The CDR3 DNA follows: TGCGCCAGCAGCCAAGAATTCGTGGGAGCCTACGAGCAGTACTTC.

The chain couples TRBV28 to TRBJ1-2, with 9 bases aligning to TRBD1. Germline CDR1 reads MDHEN; CDR2 reads SYDVKM. The J segment lost 7 bases and the V segment lost 5 bases, leaving 11 bases of the junction unmatched. The CDR3 is 15 residues long. In DNA form, the CDR3 reads TGTGCCAGCAGTCCTCAGACAGGGGGGCTGCTTGGCTACACCTTC. As protein: CASSPQTGGLLGYTF.

The genes are TRBV30 and TRBJ2-3, with TRBD2 matching over 7 bases. From germline, CDR1 is GTSNPN and CDR2 SVGIG (reference sequence). V trimming: 2 bases; J trimming: 0 bases; junction bases outside the gene matches: 8. The CDR3 sequence is 16 residues long. The DNA for the CDR3 is TGTGCCTGGAGTACCCAACTAGCGCCTAGCACAGATACGCAGTATTTT. This sequence encodes CAWSTQLAPSTDTQYF.

V is TRBV6-1 and J is TRBJ2-7, with D maybe TRBD1 (5 bases). V lost 3 bases to trimming and J lost 0 bases, with 12 bases between them. This CDR3 is 15 amino acids long. The germline gives CDR1 MNHNS, CDR2 SASEGT. DNA of the CDR3: TGTGCCAGCAGTGAGGGGCAGGGTTACTCCTACGAGCAGTACTTC. This translates into CASSEGQGYSYEQYF.

The chain has TRBV19 and TRBJ1-2, with a weak D call TRBD1 (5 bases). The CDR3 runs 13 residues. Germline V gives CDR1 LNHDA, CDR2 SQIVND (reference sequence). With 8 bases removed from V and 1 base from J, the gap between germline ends came to 11 bases. This CDR3 is CASGAGINYGYTF. In nucleotides, the CDR3 is TGTGCCAGTGGGGCAGGAATTAACTATGGCTACACCTTC.

CDR3 sequence (DNA): TGTGCCAGCAGCTTAGACAGGGATGACTATGGCTACACCTTC. This gives the protein CASSLDRDDYGYTF. The rearrangement uses TRBV7-2 and TRBJ1-2; TRBD1 is a possible D gene (6 bases). Germline CDR1 reads SGHTA; CDR2 reads FQGNSA. This CDR3 has 14 amino acids. Trimming took off 1 base at V and 3 bases at J, with 9 bases between the two ends.

This clone was recorded a few times. The chain links TRBV2 to TRBJ1-2; 9 bases line up with TRBD1. Trimming cost V 7 bases and J 7 bases; bases outside gene matches: 13. This CDR3 contains 15 residues. Germline V gene sequence: CDR1 SNHLY, CDR2 FYNNEI. The CDR3 DNA reads TGTGCCAGCACTCCCTTGGCAGGGGGACAGGGTGGCTACACCTTC. It yields the protein CASTPLAGGQGGYTF.

This clone was observed a handful of times. The chain links TRBV7-6 to TRBJ1-1; no definite D call. The V and J ends lost 7 bases and 4 bases respectively, with 16 bases between them. The CDR3 runs to 14 residues. The germline CDR1 and CDR2 sequences are SGHVS and FNYEAQ. Here the CDR3 reads CASTLEAGSTEAFF. The CDR3 coding sequence is TGTGCCAGCACCCTAGAGGCGGGGAGCACTGAAGCTTTCTTT.

The chain joins TRBV9 to TRBJ2-1; D is perhaps TRBD2 (5 bases). This CDR3 has 17 residues. Trimming shortened V by 0 bases and J by 0 bases, and 13 bases separated the two germline ends. CDR1 and CDR2 from the germline V gene are SGDLS and YYNGEE. This CDR3 reads CASSVVAGLRSYNEQFF. The CDR3 region has the DNA TGTGCCAGCAGCGTAGTTGCCGGACTTCGCTCCTACAATGAGCAGTTCTTC.

This clone was recorded a few times. The V and J genes are TRBV10-3 and TRBJ2-7, with 7 positions matching TRBD2. The CDR3 loop spans 16 amino acids. Germline V gene data show CDR1 as ENHRY and CDR2 as SYGVKD. Trimming removed 2 bases from V and 0 bases from J; junction bases left unmatched: 7. CDR3 bases: TGTGCCATCAGTGAGAGGCTAGCGGTAGCCTCCTACGAGCAGTACTTC. Amino acid sequence: CAISERLAVASYEQYF.

This rearrangement joins TRBV11-2 to TRBJ2-5, with TRBD2 matching 9 bases. This CDR3 has 16 residues. The germline V gene encodes CDR1 SGHAT and CDR2 FQNNGV. The ends lost 1 base at V and 2 bases at J; junction bases unmatched: 5. DNA of the CDR3: TGTGCCAGCAGCTTAGGGGCGGGAGGGGCGCAAGAGACCCAGTACTTC. It translates to CASSLGAGGAQETQYF. Supplemented by reference TRBV11-2 and TRBJ2-5, the full variable domain reads EAGVAQSPRYKIIEKRQSVAFWCNPISGHATLYWYQQILGQGPKLLIQFQNNGVVDDSQLPKDRFSAERLKGVDSTLKIQPAKLEDSAVYLCASSLGAGGAQETQYFGPGTRLLVL.

This clone has more than one count but fewer than ten. The CDR3 DNA sequence: TGTGCCAGCAGCTCTACCACAGATACGCAGTATTTT. Translated: CASSSTTDTQYF. This chain uses TRBV7-9 with TRBJ2-3; unclear D gene. CDR1 is SEHNR, CDR2 FQNEAQ, per germline (reference sequence). The CDR3 runs 12 residues. Trimming took 4 bases from V and 2 from J, leaving 4 bases between them. The variable domain in full, completed from reference TRBV7-9 and TRBJ2-3, reads DTGVSQNPRHKITKRGQNVTFRCDPISEHNRLYWYRQTLGQGPEFLTYFQNEAQLEKSRLLSDRFSAERPKGSFSTLEIQRTEQGDSAMYLCASSSTTDTQYFGPGTRLTVL.

This clone was counted a few times. The chain recombines TRBV7-2 with TRBJ2-7, with 7 bases that match TRBD2. Germline loops: CDR1 SGHTA, CDR2 FQGNSA. V lost 5 bases, J lost 0 bases, and 7 bases stayed unmatched. The CDR3 is made up of 15 amino acids. The CDR3 reads CASSPGASGSYEQYF. CDR3 DNA: TGTGCCAGCAGCCCTGGCGCTAGCGGCTCCTACGAGCAGTACTTC.

This clone was picked up a small number of times. The J gene is TRBJ1-2, the V gene TRBV6-1, with 10 bases aligning to TRBD1. V lost 2 bases to trimming and J lost 8 bases; unmatched junction nucleotides: 8. This CDR3 region has 15 residues. Germline loops: CDR1 MNHNS, CDR2 SASEGT. CDR3 residues: CASSEPGTGVEGYTF. As DNA, the CDR3 is TGTGCCAGCAGTGAACCTGGGACAGGGGTAGAGGGCTACACCTTC.